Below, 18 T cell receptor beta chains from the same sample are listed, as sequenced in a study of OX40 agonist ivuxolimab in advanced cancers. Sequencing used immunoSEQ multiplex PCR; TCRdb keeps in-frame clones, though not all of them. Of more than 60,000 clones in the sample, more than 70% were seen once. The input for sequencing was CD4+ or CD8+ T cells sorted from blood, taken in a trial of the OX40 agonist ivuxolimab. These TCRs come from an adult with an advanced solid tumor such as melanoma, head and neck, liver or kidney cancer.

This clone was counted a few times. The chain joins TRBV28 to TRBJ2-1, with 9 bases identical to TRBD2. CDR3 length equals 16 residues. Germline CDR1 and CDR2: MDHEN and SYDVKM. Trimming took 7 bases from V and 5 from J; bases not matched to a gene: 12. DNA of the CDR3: TGTGCCAGCACCCTCGCCGGGCTAGCGGGACACAATGAGCAGTTCTTC. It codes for CASTLAGLAGHNEQFF. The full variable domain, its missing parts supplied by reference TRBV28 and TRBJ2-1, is DVKVTQSSRYLVKRTGEKVFLECVQDMDHENMFWYRQDPGLGLRLIYFSYDVKMKEKGDIPEGYSVSREKKERFSLILESASTNQTSMYLCASTLAGLAGHNEQFFGPGTRLTVL.

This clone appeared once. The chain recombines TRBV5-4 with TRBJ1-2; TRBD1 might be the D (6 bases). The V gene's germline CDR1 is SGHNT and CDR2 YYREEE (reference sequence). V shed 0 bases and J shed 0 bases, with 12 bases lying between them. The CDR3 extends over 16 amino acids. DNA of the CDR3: TGTGCCAGCAGCTTGGGGGGGGGCAGAACTAACTATGGCTACACCTTC. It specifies CASSLGGGRTNYGYTF. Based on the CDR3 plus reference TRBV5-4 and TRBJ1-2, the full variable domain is ETGVTQSPTHLIKTRGQQVTLRCSSQSGHNTVSWYQQALGQGPQFIFQYYREEENGRGNFPPRFSGLQFPNYSSELNVNALELDDSALYLCASSLGGGRTNYGYTFGSGTRLTVV.

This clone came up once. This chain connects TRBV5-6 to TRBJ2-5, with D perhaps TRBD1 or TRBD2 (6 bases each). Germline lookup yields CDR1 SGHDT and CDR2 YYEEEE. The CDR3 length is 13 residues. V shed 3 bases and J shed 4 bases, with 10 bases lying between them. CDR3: CASSSRGGETQYF. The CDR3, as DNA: TGTGCCAGCAGCTCCAGGGGAGGAGAGACCCAGTACTTC.

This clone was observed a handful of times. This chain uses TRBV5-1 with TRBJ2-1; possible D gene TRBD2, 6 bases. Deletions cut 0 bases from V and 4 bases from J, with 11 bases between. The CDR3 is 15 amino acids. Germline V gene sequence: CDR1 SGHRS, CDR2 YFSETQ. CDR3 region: CASSLASGLYNEQFF. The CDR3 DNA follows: TGCGCCAGCAGCTTGGCCTCGGGACTTTACAATGAGCAGTTCTTC.

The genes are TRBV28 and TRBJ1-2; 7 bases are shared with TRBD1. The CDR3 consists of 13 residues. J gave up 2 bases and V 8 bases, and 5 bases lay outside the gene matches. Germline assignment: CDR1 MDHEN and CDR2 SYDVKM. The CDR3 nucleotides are TGTGCCAGCGACAGGGCCAAAAACTATGGCTACACCTTC. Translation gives CASDRAKNYGYTF.

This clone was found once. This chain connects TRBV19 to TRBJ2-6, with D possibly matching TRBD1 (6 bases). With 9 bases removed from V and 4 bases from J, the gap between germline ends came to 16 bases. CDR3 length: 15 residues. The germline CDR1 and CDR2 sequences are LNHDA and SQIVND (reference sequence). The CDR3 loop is CASSLQGSGANVLTF. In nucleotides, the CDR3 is TGTGCCAGCTCATTACAGGGATCCGGGGCCAACGTCCTGACTTTC.

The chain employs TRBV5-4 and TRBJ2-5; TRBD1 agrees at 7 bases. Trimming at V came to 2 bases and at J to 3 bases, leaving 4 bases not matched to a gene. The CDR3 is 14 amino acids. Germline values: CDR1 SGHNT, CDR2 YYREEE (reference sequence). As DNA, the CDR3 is TGTGCCAGCAGCTTCCTAGACAGGGAAGAGACCCAGTACTTC. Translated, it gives CASSFLDREETQYF.

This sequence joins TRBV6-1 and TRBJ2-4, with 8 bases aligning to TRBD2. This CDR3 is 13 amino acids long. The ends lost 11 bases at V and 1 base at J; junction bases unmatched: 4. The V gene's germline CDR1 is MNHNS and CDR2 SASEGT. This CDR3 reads CAVAGRAKNIQYF. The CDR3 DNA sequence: TGTGCCGTAGCGGGGAGGGCCAAAAACATTCAGTACTTC.

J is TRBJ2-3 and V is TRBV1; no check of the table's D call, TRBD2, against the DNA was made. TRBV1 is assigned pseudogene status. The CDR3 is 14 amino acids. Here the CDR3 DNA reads TGCACCAGCAGCCAAGATGAGCTAGTAGATACGCAGTATTTT. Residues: CTSSQDELVDTQYF.

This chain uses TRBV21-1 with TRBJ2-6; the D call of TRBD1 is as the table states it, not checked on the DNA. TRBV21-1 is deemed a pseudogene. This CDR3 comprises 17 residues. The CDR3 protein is CASSPPGHTSGANVLTF. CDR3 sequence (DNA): TGTGCCAGCAGCCCCCCGGGACACACCTCTGGGGCCAACGTCCTGACTTTC.

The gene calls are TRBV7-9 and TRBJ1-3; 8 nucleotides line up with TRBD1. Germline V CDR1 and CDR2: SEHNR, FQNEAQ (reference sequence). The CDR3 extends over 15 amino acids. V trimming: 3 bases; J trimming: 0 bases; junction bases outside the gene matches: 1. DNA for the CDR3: TGTGCCAGCAGCTTGACAGGGGTCTCTGGAAACACCATATATTTT. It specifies CASSLTGVSGNTIYF.

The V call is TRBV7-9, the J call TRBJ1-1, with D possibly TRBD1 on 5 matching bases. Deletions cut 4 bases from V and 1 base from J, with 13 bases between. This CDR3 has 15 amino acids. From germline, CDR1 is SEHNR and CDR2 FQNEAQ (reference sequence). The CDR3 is CASSSQEGRNTEAFF. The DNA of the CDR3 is TGTGCCAGCAGCTCACAGGAAGGGAGGAACACTGAAGCTTTCTTT.

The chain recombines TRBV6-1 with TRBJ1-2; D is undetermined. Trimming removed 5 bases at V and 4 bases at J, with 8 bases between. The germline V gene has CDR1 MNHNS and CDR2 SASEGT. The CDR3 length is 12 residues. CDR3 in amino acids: CASSFIGYGYTF. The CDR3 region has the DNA TGTGCCAGCAGTTTCATCGGCTATGGCTACACCTTC.

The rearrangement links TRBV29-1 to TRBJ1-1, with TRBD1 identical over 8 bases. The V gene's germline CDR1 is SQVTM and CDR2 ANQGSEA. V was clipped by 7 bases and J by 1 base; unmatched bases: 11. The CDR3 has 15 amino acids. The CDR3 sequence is CSAGTGPGGNTEAFF. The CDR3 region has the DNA TGCAGCGCCGGGACAGGTCCAGGCGGGAACACTGAAGCTTTCTTT.

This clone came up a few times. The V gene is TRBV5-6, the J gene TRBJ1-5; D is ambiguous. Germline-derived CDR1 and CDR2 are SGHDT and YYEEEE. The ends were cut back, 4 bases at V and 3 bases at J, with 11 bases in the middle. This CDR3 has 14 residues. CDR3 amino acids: CASSPFGYNQPQHF. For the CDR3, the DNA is TGTGCCAGCAGCCCCTTCGGCTACAATCAGCCCCAGCATTTT.

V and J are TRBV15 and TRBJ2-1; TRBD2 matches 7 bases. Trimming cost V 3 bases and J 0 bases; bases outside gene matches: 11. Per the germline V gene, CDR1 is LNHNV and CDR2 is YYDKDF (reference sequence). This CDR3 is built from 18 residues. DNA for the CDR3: TGTGCCACCAGCAGCTTGGTTGGGGGAGGGGTCTCCTACAATGAGCAGTTCTTC. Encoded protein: CATSSLVGGGVSYNEQFF. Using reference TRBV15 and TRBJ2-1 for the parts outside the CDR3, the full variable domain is DAMVIQNPRYQVTQFGKPVTLSCSQTLNHNVMYWYQQKSSQAPKLLFHYYDKDFNNEADTPDNFQSRRPNTSFCFLDIRSPGLGDTAMYLCATSSLVGGGVSYNEQFFGPGTRLTVL.

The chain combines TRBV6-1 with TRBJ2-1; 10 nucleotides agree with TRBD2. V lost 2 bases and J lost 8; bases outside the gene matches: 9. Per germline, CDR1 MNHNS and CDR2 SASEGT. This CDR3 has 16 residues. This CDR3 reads CASSELAGELFDEQFF. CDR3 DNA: TGTGCCAGCAGTGAACTAGCGGGAGAACTGTTCGATGAGCAGTTCTTC.

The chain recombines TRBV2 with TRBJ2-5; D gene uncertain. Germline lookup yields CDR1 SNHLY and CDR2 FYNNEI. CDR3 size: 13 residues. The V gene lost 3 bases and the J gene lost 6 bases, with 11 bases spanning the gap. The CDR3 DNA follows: TGTGCCAGCAGTGAGGGTGGGGAACAGACCCAGTACTTC. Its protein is CASSEGGEQTQYF.